A selection of T cell receptor beta chains follows, all from one sample in a study of blood T cell repertoires in COVID-19. Sequencing used immunoSEQ multiplex PCR; TCRdb keeps in-frame clones, though not all of them. The profile shows some 220,000 clones, roughly 85% of them singletons. Material for sequencing was peripheral blood. These receptors were taken from a woman younger than 30 who had recovered from COVID-19. The CDR3 runs from the conserved cysteine through the conserved F or W.

V	J	CDR3
TRBV4-1	TRBJ1-1	CASSPLYMNTEAFF
TRBV5-5	TRBJ1-3	CASSPRSSGNTIYF
TRBV29-1	TRBJ1-1	CSVDYPGFTEAFF
TRBV5-1	TRBJ2-5	CASSLEVPFPGETQYF
TRBV13	TRBJ2-1	CASSLLLAGVNEQFF
TRBV7-3	TRBJ1-2	CASSSGQVLGGYTF
TRBV18	TRBJ1-1	CASSPDLNTEAFF
TRBV29-1	TRBJ1-1	CSVEMRNTEAFF
TRBV3-1/TRBV3-2	TRBJ2-4	CASSRIGGESIQYF
TRBV6-5	TRBJ1-2	CASSSTGFGNYGYTF
TRBV10-1	TRBJ1-5	CASRQTNQPQHF
TRBV13	TRBJ2-1	CASSLEKREQFF
TRBV5-1	TRBJ2-4	CARNGTTNPKNIQYF
TRBV3-1/TRBV3-2	TRBJ2-3	CASSQGGWSGPDTQYF
TRBV27	TRBJ1-1	CASKPPGVNTEAFF
TRBV11-2	TRBJ2-3	CASSSGPLTDTQYF